This record concerns one T cell receptor beta chain sequence. The entry originates in a study of blood T cell repertoires in COVID-19. This CDR3 has 15 residues. The V gene's germline CDR1 is MNHEY and CDR2 SVGAGI. Unmatched junction bases numbered 2, after V lost 2 bases and J lost 5 bases. Profiled with immunoSEQ multiplex PCR; TCRdb holds only in-frame clones, not every one. The table includes over 200,000 clones, roughly 84% detected once. The TCR originated in a man aged 35 to 55 who had recovered from COVID-19. Sequencing was done on a sample of peripheral blood. V and J are TRBV6-5 and TRBJ1-6; 8 positions agree with TRBD1. CDR3 protein: CASSYEDRDNSPLHF. As DNA, the CDR3 is TGTGCCAGCAGTTACGAGGACAGGGATAATTCACCCCTCCACTTT.